The rows below give T cell receptor beta chains drawn from one sample of a study of T-cell memory formation after mild COVID-19. TCRdb called the 5' RACE reads again in MiXCR, with one record for every CDR3 protein. The sample shows 250,000 to 300,000 distinct CDR3 sequences, 15% to 20% of them seen only once. Source material: PBMCs or a T cell subset sorted from them (not recorded which). These receptors all stem from a young man who had mild COVID-19 (a few samples of this study predate the infection). Cell type and time point are not known. Each CDR3 is given with its conserved first and last residue. D genes are given only for firm matches. Clone size is given for some rows only: seen once, a few or many times, or a class if the clone is expanded.

len: 13
v_gene: TRBV6-5
d_gene: -
j_gene: TRBJ1-1
abundance: few
CDR3aa: CASSRTDRTEAFF
CDR3nt: TGTGCCAGCAGCCGAACAGATAGAACTGAAGCTTTCTTT

len: 15
v_gene: TRBV11-1
d_gene: TRBD2
j_gene: TRBJ2-3
abundance: -
CDR3aa: CASTLSGSHTDTQYF
CDR3nt: TGTGCCAGCACCCTTAGCGGGTCTCACACAGATACGCAGTATTTT

len: 13
v_gene: TRBV21-1
d_gene: -
j_gene: TRBJ1-1
abundance: -
CDR3aa: CASSKAWGAEAFF
CDR3nt: TGTGCCAGCAGCAAAGCGTGGGGGGCTGAAGCTTTCTTT

len: 15
v_gene: TRBV15
d_gene: -
j_gene: TRBJ1-2
abundance: few
CDR3aa: CATSRAGTPGNGYTF
CDR3nt: TGTGCCACCAGCAGAGCCGGGACCCCCGGGAATGGCTACACCTTC

len: 15
v_gene: TRBV7-2
d_gene: TRBD1
j_gene: TRBJ1-2
abundance: -
CDR3aa: CASSLGATGPNGYTF
CDR3nt: TGTGCCAGCAGCTTAGGGGCGACAGGGCCAAATGGCTACACCTTC

len: 12
v_gene: TRBV29-1
d_gene: -
j_gene: TRBJ2-1
abundance: few
CDR3aa: CSADGRNNEQFF
CDR3nt: TGCAGCGCTGACGGACGCAACAATGAGCAGTTCTTC

len: 15
v_gene: TRBV4-1
d_gene: TRBD2
j_gene: TRBJ2-5
abundance: few
CDR3aa: CASSQRTSGDETQYF
CDR3nt: TGCGCCAGCAGCCAACGGACTAGCGGGGACGAGACCCAGTACTTC

len: 15
v_gene: TRBV6-6
d_gene: -
j_gene: TRBJ1-1
abundance: -
CDR3aa: CASSYLGGRSTEAFF
CDR3nt: TGTGCCAGCAGTTACCTCGGGGGACGGAGCACTGAAGCTTTCTTT

len: 16
v_gene: TRBV7-9
d_gene: -
j_gene: TRBJ2-2
abundance: -
CDR3aa: CASSSLGGANTGELFF
CDR3nt: TGTGCCAGCAGCAGCTTAGGCGGGGCGAACACCGGGGAGCTGTTTTTT

len: 14
v_gene: TRBV12-3/TRBV12-4
d_gene: TRBD1
j_gene: TRBJ1-1
abundance: -
CDR3aa: CASRDRGDGTEAFF
CDR3nt: TGTGCCAGCAGAGACAGGGGAGACGGCACTGAAGCTTTCTTT

len: 14
v_gene: TRBV5-1
d_gene: TRBD1
j_gene: TRBJ2-7
abundance: few
CDR3aa: CASSWGGQGNEQYF
CDR3nt: TGCGCCAGCAGCTGGGGGGGACAGGGTAACGAGCAGTACTTC

len: 14
v_gene: TRBV15
d_gene: -
j_gene: TRBJ2-3
abundance: -
CDR3aa: CATSGWDLTDTQYF
CDR3nt: TGTGCCACCAGCGGATGGGACCTCACAGATACGCAGTATTTT

len: 17
v_gene: TRBV11-2
d_gene: -
j_gene: TRBJ2-5
abundance: -
CDR3aa: CASSSPVGYGPSETQYF
CDR3nt: TGTGCCAGCAGCTCCCCCGTAGGGTACGGACCTTCGGAGACCCAGTACTTC

len: 14
v_gene: TRBV12-3/TRBV12-4
d_gene: TRBD1
j_gene: TRBJ1-3
abundance: few
CDR3aa: CASCRTGSGNTIYF
CDR3nt: TGTGCCAGCTGCAGGACAGGCTCTGGAAACACCATATATTTT

len: 13
v_gene: TRBV7-2
d_gene: -
j_gene: TRBJ2-2
abundance: -
CDR3aa: CASSWLGPGELFF
CDR3nt: TGTGCCAGCAGCTGGCTAGGTCCCGGGGAGCTGTTTTTT

len: 14
v_gene: TRBV7-2
d_gene: -
j_gene: TRBJ2-3
abundance: -
CDR3aa: CASSLRKSTDTQYF
CDR3nt: TGTGCCAGCAGCCTCCGGAAGAGCACAGATACGCAGTATTTT

len: 16
v_gene: TRBV6-5
d_gene: -
j_gene: TRBJ1-2
abundance: few
CDR3aa: CASKAYSLGRGYGYTF
CDR3nt: TGTGCCAGCAAGGCTTATTCCTTGGGAAGGGGCTATGGCTACACCTTC

len: 15
v_gene: TRBV7-9
d_gene: TRBD1
j_gene: TRBJ2-1
abundance: few
CDR3aa: CASSPGTERDNEQFF
CDR3nt: TGTGCCAGCAGCCCTGGGACAGAACGAGACAATGAGCAGTTCTTC

len: 10
v_gene: TRBV12-5
d_gene: -
j_gene: TRBJ2-7
abundance: few
CDR3aa: CASGLYEQYF
CDR3nt: TGTGCTAGTGGTCTCTACGAGCAGTACTTC

len: 16
v_gene: TRBV6-5
d_gene: TRBD1
j_gene: TRBJ2-7
abundance: few
CDR3aa: CASSYGGTGDFYEQYF
CDR3nt: TGTGCCAGCAGTTACGGTGGCACAGGGGATTTCTACGAGCAGTACTTC

len: 13
v_gene: TRBV6-5
d_gene: -
j_gene: TRBJ1-2
abundance: few
CDR3aa: CASRPRENYGYTF
CDR3nt: TGTGCCAGCAGGCCCCGGGAGAACTATGGCTACACCTTC

len: 12
v_gene: TRBV19
d_gene: -
j_gene: TRBJ1-1
abundance: few
CDR3aa: CASSMRDTEAFF
CDR3nt: TGTGCCAGTAGTATGCGGGACACTGAAGCTTTCTTT

len: 14
v_gene: TRBV6-6
d_gene: TRBD1
j_gene: TRBJ2-5
abundance: few
CDR3aa: CASKQQGGPETQYF
CDR3nt: TGTGCCAGCAAACAACAGGGGGGCCCGGAGACCCAGTACTTC

len: 14
v_gene: TRBV28
d_gene: -
j_gene: TRBJ2-3
abundance: -
CDR3aa: CASSFRAITDTQYF
CDR3nt: TGTGCCAGCAGTTTCAGGGCCATCACGGATACGCAGTATTTT

len: 16
v_gene: TRBV4-1
d_gene: -
j_gene: TRBJ2-6
abundance: -
CDR3aa: CASTSHVGSGANVLTF
CDR3nt: TGCGCCAGCACCTCCCACGTGGGCTCTGGGGCCAACGTCCTGACTTTC

len: 12
v_gene: TRBV12-3/TRBV12-4
d_gene: -
j_gene: TRBJ2-2
abundance: -
CDR3aa: CASSLGAWELFF
CDR3nt: TGTGCCAGCAGTTTGGGGGCGTGGGAGCTGTTTTTT

len: 14
v_gene: TRBV29-1
d_gene: TRBD1
j_gene: TRBJ2-2
abundance: many
CDR3aa: CSVAGGAGTGELFF
CDR3nt: TGCAGCGTTGCAGGGGGCGCAGGCACCGGGGAGCTGTTTTTT

len: 13
v_gene: TRBV20-1
d_gene: -
j_gene: TRBJ2-3
abundance: few
CDR3aa: CSATGGGPDTQYF
CDR3nt: TGCAGTGCGACTGGAGGGGGGCCAGATACGCAGTATTTT

len: 14
v_gene: TRBV7-3
d_gene: -
j_gene: TRBJ2-5
abundance: -
CDR3aa: CASSVRDSPGTQYF
CDR3nt: TGTGCCAGCAGCGTGAGGGACTCCCCGGGGACCCAGTACTTC

len: 15
v_gene: TRBV4-3
d_gene: -
j_gene: TRBJ2-1
abundance: -
CDR3aa: CARGLRATRSNEQFF
CDR3nt: TGCGCCAGGGGGCTCAGGGCTACAAGAAGTAATGAGCAGTTCTTC

len: 14
v_gene: TRBV12-3/TRBV12-4
d_gene: -
j_gene: TRBJ1-5
abundance: many
CDR3aa: CASSPSWSNQPQHF
CDR3nt: TGTGCCAGCAGTCCCTCTTGGAGCAATCAGCCCCAGCATTTT

len: 12
v_gene: TRBV27
d_gene: -
j_gene: TRBJ2-5
abundance: -
CDR3aa: CASRHLGETQYF
CDR3nt: TGTGCCAGCAGGCACCTTGGGGAGACCCAGTACTTC

len: 14
v_gene: TRBV12-3/TRBV12-4
d_gene: -
j_gene: TRBJ1-4
abundance: -
CDR3aa: CASSPGTWREKLFF
CDR3nt: TGTGCCAGCAGCCCCGGGACCTGGAGGGAAAAACTGTTTTTT

len: 14
v_gene: TRBV11-2
d_gene: -
j_gene: TRBJ2-1
abundance: -
CDR3aa: CASSLSPASNEQFF
CDR3nt: TGTGCCAGCAGCTTGTCCCCTGCTAGTAATGAGCAGTTCTTC

len: 19
v_gene: TRBV7-2
d_gene: TRBD2
j_gene: TRBJ2-4
abundance: few
CDR3aa: CASSLGSGLASFTGGIQYF
CDR3nt: TGTGCCAGCAGCTTAGGGTCCGGACTAGCGAGCTTCACCGGTGGCATTCAGTACTTC

len: 17
v_gene: TRBV6-5
d_gene: TRBD1
j_gene: TRBJ1-1
abundance: -
CDR3aa: CASSRGVDLTGSTEAFF
CDR3nt: TGTGCCAGCAGCCGAGGCGTAGACCTGACAGGGAGCACTGAAGCTTTCTTT

len: 12
v_gene: TRBV20-1
d_gene: -
j_gene: TRBJ1-5
abundance: -
CDR3aa: CSARDGRQPQHF
CDR3nt: TGCAGTGCTAGAGACGGCAGACAGCCCCAGCATTTT

len: 13
v_gene: TRBV6-5
d_gene: -
j_gene: TRBJ2-7
abundance: -
CDR3aa: CASSYPGAYEQYF
CDR3nt: TGTGCCAGCAGTTACCCAGGGGCCTACGAGCAGTACTTC

len: 13
v_gene: TRBV13
d_gene: -
j_gene: TRBJ2-2
abundance: many
CDR3aa: CASSRLQTGELFF
CDR3nt: TGTGCCAGCAGCCGACTTCAAACCGGGGAGCTGTTTTTT

len: 15
v_gene: TRBV18
d_gene: -
j_gene: TRBJ2-3
abundance: -
CDR3aa: CASSPPGGHEDTQYF
CDR3nt: TGTGCCAGCTCACCACCGGGGGGGCACGAAGATACGCAGTATTTT

len: 11
v_gene: TRBV7-9
d_gene: -
j_gene: TRBJ1-5
abundance: few
CDR3aa: CASSLGTLLHF
CDR3nt: TGTGCCAGCAGCTTAGGGACCCTTCTACATTTT

len: 12
v_gene: TRBV7-9
d_gene: TRBD2
j_gene: TRBJ2-1
abundance: -
CDR3aa: CASSPTSGVEFF
CDR3nt: TGTGCCAGCAGCCCGACTAGCGGGGTTGAGTTCTTC

len: 12
v_gene: TRBV20-1
d_gene: -
j_gene: TRBJ2-3
abundance: -
CDR3aa: CSASAGTDTQYF
CDR3nt: TGCAGTGCTAGTGCAGGCACAGATACGCAGTATTTT

len: 14
v_gene: TRBV5-1
d_gene: -
j_gene: TRBJ2-3
abundance: many
CDR3aa: CASSLSASTDTQYF
CDR3nt: TGCGCCAGCAGCTTGTCCGCCTCCACAGATACGCAGTATTTT

len: 14
v_gene: TRBV6-5
d_gene: -
j_gene: TRBJ2-5
abundance: -
CDR3aa: CASSDTYLQETQYF
CDR3nt: TGTGCCAGCAGCGATACATACCTCCAAGAGACCCAGTACTTC

len: 15
v_gene: TRBV18
d_gene: TRBD1
j_gene: TRBJ2-1
abundance: -
CDR3aa: CASSPPGQGLLEQFF
CDR3nt: TGTGCCAGCTCACCACCGGGACAGGGTTTATTGGAGCAGTTCTTC

len: 16
v_gene: TRBV5-4
d_gene: TRBD1
j_gene: TRBJ1-2
abundance: -
CDR3aa: CASSLAGTGDLHGYTF
CDR3nt: TGTGCCAGCAGCTTGGCCGGGACAGGGGATTTGCATGGCTACACCTTC

len: 14
v_gene: TRBV20-1
d_gene: TRBD2
j_gene: TRBJ2-7
abundance: -
CDR3aa: CSALAGGSSYEQYF
CDR3nt: TGCAGTGCCCTAGCGGGGGGGAGCTCCTACGAGCAGTACTTC

len: 13
v_gene: TRBV7-2
d_gene: -
j_gene: TRBJ1-1
abundance: many
CDR3aa: CASSLMGNTEAFF
CDR3nt: TGTGCCAGCAGCTTAATGGGGAACACTGAAGCTTTCTTT

len: 14
v_gene: TRBV7-6
d_gene: -
j_gene: TRBJ1-1
abundance: few
CDR3aa: CASSLRTEGTEAFF
CDR3nt: TGTGCCAGCAGCCTACGGACCGAAGGCACTGAAGCTTTCTTT

len: 14
v_gene: TRBV6-5
d_gene: -
j_gene: TRBJ2-2
abundance: many
CDR3aa: CASPPESNTGELFF
CDR3nt: TGTGCCAGCCCTCCTGAGTCGAACACCGGGGAGCTGTTTTTT

len: 14
v_gene: TRBV5-1
d_gene: TRBD1
j_gene: TRBJ2-7
abundance: many
CDR3aa: CASSPTGIKPEQYF
CDR3nt: TGCGCCAGCAGCCCGACAGGGATTAAGCCCGAGCAGTACTTC

len: 18
v_gene: TRBV3-1
d_gene: TRBD1
j_gene: TRBJ2-1
abundance: few
CDR3aa: CASSQETPGTGVPNEQFF
CDR3nt: TGTGCCAGCAGCCAAGAAACCCCCGGGACAGGGGTCCCCAATGAGCAGTTCTTC

len: 15
v_gene: TRBV29-1
d_gene: TRBD2
j_gene: TRBJ2-3
abundance: -
CDR3aa: CSVAGLAGPTDTQYF
CDR3nt: TGCAGCGTTGCGGGACTAGCGGGGCCCACAGATACGCAGTATTTT

len: 14
v_gene: TRBV20-1
d_gene: -
j_gene: TRBJ1-1
abundance: few
CDR3aa: CSARGGGPHTEAFF
CDR3nt: TGCAGTGCTAGAGGCGGGGGGCCCCACACTGAAGCTTTCTTT